The clone carrying this T cell receptor beta chain was detected ten times or more. Its antigen is unidentified. Trimming left V 1 base short and J 3 bases short, with 6 bases between. The CDR3 covers 14 residues. Germline CDR1 reads LGHNA; CDR2 reads YSLEER. This entry belongs to a study of metastatic and nonmetastatic thyroid tumors. Study details: A comparison of repertoires was made across blood and tumor or nodule tissue from malignant and benign thyroid patients. Study-wide findings and caveats: Patients with malignant thyroid tumors reportedly had significantly higher TCR beta diversity than those with benign nodules, in blood and tumor.

Original processing methods: To classify distant metastasis in papillary thyroid cancer, a model was built from CDR3 differences across clinicopathological groups. TCRdb re-called clones via MiXCR from the PCR reads. The V and J calls, along with clone size, are taken from TCRdb and not from the paper's own processing. In the table there are roughly 30,000 clones, 10% to 14% of which are singletons. Patients underwent thyroid surgery, and none had received any treatment before it. The rearrangement uses TRBV4-3 and TRBJ2-2; TRBD2 is a possible D gene (6 bases). The sequence was collected from a female donor with papillary thyroid cancer or a benign thyroid nodule (not recorded which). Some clones in this sample may be carry-over from other donors' samples. The sequenced material came from blood. The CDR3 sequence: CASSQGEDTGELFF. The DNA of the CDR3 is TGCGCCAGCAGCCAAGGGGAGGACACCGGGGAGCTGTTTTTT.